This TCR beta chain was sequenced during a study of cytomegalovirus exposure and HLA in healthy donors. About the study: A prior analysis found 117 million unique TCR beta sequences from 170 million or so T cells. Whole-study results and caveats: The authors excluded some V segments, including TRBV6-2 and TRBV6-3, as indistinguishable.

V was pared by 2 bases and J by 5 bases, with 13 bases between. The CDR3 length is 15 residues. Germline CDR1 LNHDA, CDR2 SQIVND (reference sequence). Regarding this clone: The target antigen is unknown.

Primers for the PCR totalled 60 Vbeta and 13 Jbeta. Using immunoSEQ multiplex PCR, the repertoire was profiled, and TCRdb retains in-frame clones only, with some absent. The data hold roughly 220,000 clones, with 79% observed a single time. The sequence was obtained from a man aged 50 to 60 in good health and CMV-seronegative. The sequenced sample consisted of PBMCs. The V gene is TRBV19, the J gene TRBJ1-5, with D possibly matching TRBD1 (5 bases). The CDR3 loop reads CASSISLSGHQPQHF. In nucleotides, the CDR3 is TGTGCCAGTAGTATATCCCTGTCAGGGCATCAGCCCCAGCATTTT.